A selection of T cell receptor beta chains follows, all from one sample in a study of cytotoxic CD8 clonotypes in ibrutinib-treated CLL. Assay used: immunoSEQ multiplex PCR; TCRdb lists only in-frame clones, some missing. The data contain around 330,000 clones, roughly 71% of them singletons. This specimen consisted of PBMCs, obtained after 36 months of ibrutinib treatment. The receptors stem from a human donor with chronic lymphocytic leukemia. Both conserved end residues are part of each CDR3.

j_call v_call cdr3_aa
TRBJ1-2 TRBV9 CASSVGTNYGYTF
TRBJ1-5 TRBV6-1 CASSGNTVYSNQPQHF
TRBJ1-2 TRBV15 CATSRGRNYGYTF
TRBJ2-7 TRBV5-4 CASSLGTRDEQYF
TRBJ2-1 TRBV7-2 CASSFRLADNEQFF
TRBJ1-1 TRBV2 CASKENTEAFF
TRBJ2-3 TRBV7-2 CASSPPMGAHKTDTQYF
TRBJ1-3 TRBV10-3 CAISSGTPGNTIYF
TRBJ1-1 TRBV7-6 CASSLGLDMNTEAFF
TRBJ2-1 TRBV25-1 CASSEFHRRANEQFF
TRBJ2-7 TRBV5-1 CASSPGSLRTYEQYF
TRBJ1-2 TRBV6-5 CASRRGDVDGYTF
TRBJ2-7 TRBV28 CASSPPWSGHITYEQYF
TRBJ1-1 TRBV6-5 CASSYRGRREAFF
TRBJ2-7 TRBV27 CASSFQNSYEQYF
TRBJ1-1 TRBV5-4 CASSPGVTEAFF
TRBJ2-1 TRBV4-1 CASSQDPASGWRDEQFF